Sequencing of this T cell receptor beta chain was carried out in a study of blood T cell repertoires in COVID-19 (TCRdb year 2020). Describing the broader study: Samples covering the acute and convalescent phases of COVID-19 were provided by collaborators in the United States, Italy and Spain. The material from the prospective study consisted of cDNA or gDNA derived from T cells, B-cell-depleted T cells, or PBMCs. The dataset comprised deeply sampled blood TCRbeta repertoires from subjects exposed to, actively infected with, or recovered from COVID-19. The repertoires were made available in a free public database intended to serve as a resource for research on the immune response to SARS-CoV-2. Samples were obtained from the ongoing ImmuneRACE study (first 160 participants) and from over 1,000 subjects provided by 6 global collaborators. Sample metadata almost always included a de-identified subject ID, COVID-19 status, age in years and sex. Where available, HLA class I and class II types were taken from metadata supplied by the sample provider and were not determined by assay-based typing.

The immunoSEQ Assay, a bias-controlled multiplex PCR, was used to amplify TCRbeta CDR3 regions from genomic DNA. The paper's processing steps were these. Within the assay, amplification of reference gene primers was used to estimate how many nucleated cells each sample contained. Sequence reads were collapsed and filtered to measure the absolute abundance of every unique TCRbeta CDR3 rearrangement. For each sample, productive Simpson clonality was calculated by taking the square root of Simpson's diversity index across productive rearrangements. Here the immuneACCESS table is served through TCRdb, limited to in-frame sequences with V and J called. Missing clones are a known gap in these copies; in checked studies unresolved V genes cover under half, and the rest lacks a known reason. V and J calls and clone size are those listed in that table; D and trimming were worked out from the DNA. Within this sample are some 110,000 clones, with roughly 85% of them counted one time only. The ten largest clonotypes hold roughly 4% of the sample.

Germline trimming: 7 bases from V, 3 bases from J; junction bases outside gene matches: 3. The cysteine opens and the phenylalanine closes a CDR3 of 14 amino acids. The CDR3 DNA has 42 bases and is translated from base 1. Note on this clone: It has no known antigen specificity. Qualities for individual bases were not recorded, and no much larger clone is one base off.

Results and caveats for the whole study, not just this receptor: Clinical and demographic metadata were provided uncurated, with the amount varying by source and participant.

The collaborating institutions used their own protocols to collect whole blood in K2EDTA tubes. For TCRbeta analysis, collaborators shipped samples as frozen whole blood, isolated PBMCs, or DNA extracted from either of those sample types. The source is a man aged 45-65 years with acute or convalescent COVID-19. Recombination joined TRBV23-1 with TRBJ1-4, and 9 bases in between align with TRBD1. TRBV23-1 is sorted into the ORF group, with uncertain function. The material sequenced was peripheral blood. For the CDR3, the sequence is CASKDRGANEKLFF. The DNA reads TGCGCCAGCAAGGACAGGGGTGCTAATGAAAAACTGTTTTTT.